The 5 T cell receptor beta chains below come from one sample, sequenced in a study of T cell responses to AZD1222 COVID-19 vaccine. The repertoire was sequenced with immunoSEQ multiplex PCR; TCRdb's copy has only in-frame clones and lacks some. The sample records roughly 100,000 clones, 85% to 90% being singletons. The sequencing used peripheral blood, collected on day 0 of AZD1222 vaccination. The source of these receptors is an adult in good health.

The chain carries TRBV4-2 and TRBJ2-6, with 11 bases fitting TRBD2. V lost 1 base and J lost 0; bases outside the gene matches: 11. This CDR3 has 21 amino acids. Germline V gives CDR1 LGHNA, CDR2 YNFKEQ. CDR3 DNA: TGTGCCAGCAGCCAAGTAGCTAGCGGGGGGTCCCGGAACTCTGGGGCCAACGTCCTGACTTTC. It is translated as CASSQVASGGSRNSGANVLTF.

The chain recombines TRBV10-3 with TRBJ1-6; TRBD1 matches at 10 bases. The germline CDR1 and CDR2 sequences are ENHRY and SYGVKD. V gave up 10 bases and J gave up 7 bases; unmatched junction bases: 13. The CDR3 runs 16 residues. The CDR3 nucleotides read TGTGCCACTCAACGGGGACAGGGGATACTGAATTCACCCCTCCACTTT. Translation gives CATQRGQGILNSPLHF.

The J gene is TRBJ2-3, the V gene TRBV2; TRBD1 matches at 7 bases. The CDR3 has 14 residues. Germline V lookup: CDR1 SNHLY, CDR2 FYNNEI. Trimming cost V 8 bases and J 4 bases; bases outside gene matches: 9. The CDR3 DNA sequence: TGTGCCAGCGCTCGGGACAGTTCAGCAGATACGCAGTATTTT. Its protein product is CASARDSSADTQYF.

For the CDR3, the DNA is TGTGCCAGCAGCGGGGGAGGGTCACTAAATGAAAAACTGTTTTTT. Translated, it gives CASSGGGSLNEKLFF. The rearrangement links TRBV5-6 to TRBJ1-4, with a tentative D call TRBD1 (5 bases). Per the germline V gene, CDR1 is SGHDT and CDR2 is YYEEEE. The germline V and J ends were trimmed by 4 bases and 5 bases, with 15 bases remaining between them. The length of the CDR3 is 15 residues.

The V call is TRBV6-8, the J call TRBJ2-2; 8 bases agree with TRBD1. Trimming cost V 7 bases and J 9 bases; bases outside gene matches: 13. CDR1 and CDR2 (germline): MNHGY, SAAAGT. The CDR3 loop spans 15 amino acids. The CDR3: CASTEGTGCSRELFF. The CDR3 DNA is TGTGCCAGCACCGAAGGGACAGGTTGTAGTCGGGAGCTGTTTTTT.